This T cell receptor (beta chain) was observed in a study of blood T cell repertoires in COVID-19. In the study overall: Sites in the United States, Italy and Spain provided acute and convalescent COVID-19 samples.

Sequencing used immunoSEQ multiplex PCR; TCRdb keeps in-frame clones, though not all of them. The sample lists about 80,000 clones, roughly 87% occurring once. CDR1 is SNHLY and CDR2 is FYNNEI in the germline V gene. This CDR3 has 15 amino acids. V was cut by 5 bases and J by 0 bases, with 11 bases left in between. Sequences were obtained from peripheral blood. This TCR was sampled from a man aged 70-80 years with acute or convalescent COVID-19. The chain uses TRBV2 and TRBJ1-5, with D hard to call. CDR3 nucleotide sequence: TGTGCCAGCAGTTGGCAGATCTTTAGCAATCAGCCCCAGCATTTT. Its protein is CASSWQIFSNQPQHF.